These 16 T cell receptor beta chains came from one sample sequenced in a study of blood T cell repertoires in COVID-19. Some clones are missing from TCRdb's copy, which holds only in-frame ones; the method was immunoSEQ multiplex PCR. The table lists hundreds of thousands of clones, 75% to 90% of them singletons. The specimen sequenced was peripheral blood. The receptors were gathered from a woman aged 18-29 years with acute or convalescent COVID-19.

V and J are TRBV4-1 and TRBJ1-1; 7 nucleotides line up with TRBD1. The CDR3 has 14 amino acids. The junction had 4 bases not matched to a gene; V was cut back by 3 bases and J by 3 bases. CDR1 and CDR2 (germline): MGHRA, YSYEKL. The CDR3 region is CASSHTDRDTEAFF. Here the CDR3 DNA reads TGCGCCAGCAGCCATACTGACAGGGACACTGAAGCTTTCTTT.

The V gene is TRBV5-6, the J gene TRBJ2-7, with D possibly TRBD2 on 5 matching bases. V was cut by 3 bases and J by 2 bases, with 21 bases left in between. The CDR3 runs 17 residues. The germline V gene has CDR1 SGHDT and CDR2 YYEEEE. CDR3 loop: CASSSRRGSYPTYEQYF. Written as DNA, the CDR3 is TGTGCCAGCAGCTCCAGACGCGGGTCCTACCCGACCTACGAGCAGTACTTC.

This clone was seen a single time. The rearrangement links TRBV2 to TRBJ2-7; D gene ambiguous. The CDR3 has 12 residues. The germline CDR1 and CDR2 sequences are SNHLY and FYNNEI. The germline V and J ends were trimmed by 7 bases and 3 bases, with 10 bases remaining between them. The CDR3 nucleotides are TGTGCCAGCATGGCTCGCGGCTACGAGCAGTACTTC. This gives the protein CASMARGYEQYF.

The V and J genes are TRBV3-1 (or the pseudogene TRBV3-2) and TRBJ1-2; D perhaps matches TRBD1 (6 bases). Per germline, CDR1 LGHDT and CDR2 YNNKEL (reference sequence). The CDR3 is 14 residues long. V lost 1 base and J 6 bases, leaving 12 bases between the germline ends. CDR3 region: CASSQGQGRNGYTF. DNA for the CDR3: TGTGCCAGCAGCCAAGGCCAGGGGCGGAATGGCTACACCTTC.

The rearrangement links TRBV3-1 (or the pseudogene TRBV3-2) to TRBJ1-1; tentatively, D is TRBD1 (6 bases). Trimming stripped 1 base from V and 2 bases from J, with 14 bases between. The CDR3 length is 16 residues. CDR1 and CDR2 from the germline V gene are LGHDT and YNNKEL (reference sequence). The CDR3 is CASSQATEGDNTEAFF. The CDR3 DNA reads as TGTGCCAGCAGCCAAGCGACAGAGGGGGACAACACTGAAGCTTTCTTT.

This chain joins TRBV6-2 or TRBV6-3 and TRBJ2-1; 8 nucleotides line up with TRBD2. V dropped 0 bases and J dropped 1; count of bases not matched to a gene: 11. Germline loops: CDR1 MNHEY, CDR2 SVGEGT. The CDR3 is made up of 19 amino acids. DNA of the CDR3: TGTGCCAGCAGTTACTCGAGTACCCGGGGGGGGTTTTCCTACAATGAGCAGTTCTTC. It codes for CASSYSSTRGGFSYNEQFF.

CDR3 coding DNA: TGTGCCAGCAGTTTAGCCCAGGGACAGCCCTACACCTTC. Translation gives CASSLAQGQPYTF. The V gene is TRBV12-3 or TRBV12-4, the J gene TRBJ1-2, with 7 bases that match TRBD1. J was trimmed by 10 bases and V by 0 bases; bases with no gene match: 5. The CDR3 totals 13 residues.

This chain connects TRBV29-1 to TRBJ2-3, with 11 bases fitting TRBD2. V dropped 5 bases and J dropped 2; count of bases not matched to a gene: 6. Looked up from germline, CDR1 is SQVTM and CDR2 is ANQGSEA. The CDR3 has 15 amino acids. This CDR3 is CSVQASGGYTDTQYF. The CDR3 nucleotides are TGCAGCGTTCAGGCTAGCGGGGGGTACACAGATACGCAGTATTTT.

This chain uses TRBV27 with TRBJ1-2, with D perhaps TRBD1 (6 bases). Germline V gene lookup returns CDR1 MNHEY and CDR2 SMNVEV (reference sequence). V was cut by 6 bases and J by 2 bases, with 13 bases left in between. This CDR3 spans 14 amino acids. The CDR3 reads CASRLGGQNYGYTF. CDR3 DNA sequence: TGTGCCAGCAGACTGGGGGGGCAGAACTATGGCTACACCTTC.

This chain uses TRBV7-2 with TRBJ2-1, with D maybe TRBD2 (6 bases). Germline V gives CDR1 SGHTA, CDR2 FQGNSA. Trimming stripped 2 bases from V and 14 bases from J, with 13 bases between. The CDR3 extends over 12 amino acids. The CDR3 coding sequence is TGTGCCAGCAGCTTAAGGCGGGGTAGGGAGTTCTTC. It specifies CASSLRRGREFF.

The chain is built from TRBV27 and TRBJ1-6; TRBD1 agrees at 10 bases. V was clipped by 5 bases and J by 7 bases; unmatched bases: 8. CDR1 MNHEY and CDR2 SMNVEV come from the germline V gene (reference sequence). The CDR3 extends over 16 amino acids. CDR3 loop: CASSGKTGGRNSPLHF. The CDR3 nucleotides are TGTGCCAGCAGTGGAAAGACAGGGGGCCGGAATTCACCCCTCCACTTT.

The genes are TRBV6-6 and TRBJ2-7; 10 bases are a match to TRBD1. The V gene end was trimmed by 5 bases and the J gene end by 0 bases; junction bases not matched to a gene: 4. Germline-derived CDR1 and CDR2 are MNHNY and SVGAGI (reference sequence). The CDR3 extends over 15 amino acids. The CDR3 sequence is CASSPGTGASYEQYF. The CDR3 DNA reads TGTGCCAGCAGTCCCGGGACAGGGGCCTCCTACGAGCAGTACTTC.

J is TRBJ1-5 and V is TRBV30; D unresolved. V gave up 0 bases and J gave up 7 bases, with 7 bases separating them. CDR1 is GTSNPN and CDR2 is SVGIG in the germline V gene (reference sequence). The CDR3 runs 12 residues. CDR3 residues: CAWSVAGQPQHF. The CDR3, as DNA: TGTGCCTGGAGTGTGGCGGGCCAGCCCCAGCATTTT. The full variable domain, rest sourced from reference TRBV30 and TRBJ1-5, is SQTIHQWPATLVQPVGSPLSLECTVEGTSNPNLYWYRQAAGRGLQLLFYSVGIGQISSEVPQNLSASRPQDRQFILSSKKLLLSDSGFYLCAWSVAGQPQHFGDGTRLSIL.

The V gene is TRBV19, the J gene TRBJ1-6; D is perhaps TRBD1 (6 bases). Germline CDR1 and CDR2: LNHDA and SQIVND (reference sequence). V lost 5 bases to trimming and J lost 10 bases, with 15 bases between them. The CDR3 consists of 14 residues. The DNA of the CDR3 is TGTGCCAGTAGTGAGGACGAGGGGGACTCACCCCTCCACTTT. It encodes CASSEDEGDSPLHF.

In regard to this clone: Other DNA sequences in this sample translate to the same CDR3. This chain links TRBV27 with TRBJ1-1; D may be TRBD1 (5 bases). Germline V gives CDR1 MNHEY, CDR2 SMNVEV (reference sequence). The ends were cut back, 5 bases at V and 4 bases at J, with 11 bases in the middle. The CDR3 loop spans 13 amino acids. The CDR3, as DNA: TGTGCCAGCAGTCTCACGGGGGGCACTGAAGCTTTCTTT. Translation gives CASSLTGGTEAFF.

CDR3 protein: CASSQDLRLGNQPQHF. The CDR3 DNA follows: TGCGCCAGCAGCCAAGATCTCCGGTTGGGCAATCAGCCCCAGCATTTT. J is TRBJ1-5 and V is TRBV4-3; no clear D gene. The CDR3 runs to 16 residues. Per germline, CDR1 LGHNA and CDR2 YSLEER. The V end was cut by 0 bases, the J end by 2 bases, with 11 bases between.